The 17 T cell receptor beta chains below were found in one sample sequenced in a study of cytomegalovirus exposure and HLA in healthy donors. Researchers ran the PCR with 60 Vbeta and 13 Jbeta primers. Assay: immunoSEQ multiplex PCR; the TCRdb copy retains only in-frame clones and omits some. The table records 65,000 to 90,000 clones, around 72% of them present only once. Specimen: PBMCs. Source of these receptors: a woman aged 40 to 50 in good health and CMV-seropositive.

The V gene is TRBV15, the J gene TRBJ2-5; 9 nucleotides line up with TRBD1. Unmatched junction bases numbered 7, after V lost 0 bases and J lost 5 bases. The CDR3 runs to 16 residues. The germline V gene has CDR1 LNHNV and CDR2 YYDKDF (reference sequence). The CDR3 here is CATSREGTGYFETQYF. CDR3 nucleotide sequence: TGTGCCACCAGCAGAGAAGGGACAGGGTATTTTGAGACCCAGTACTTC.

For this clone: One end of the junction varies from germline; a read error may be responsible. The same CDR3 also results from other DNA sequences found in this sample. The rearrangement uses TRBV10-1 and TRBJ1-5; perhaps TRBD1 as D (5 bases). The germline V gene encodes CDR1 WNHNN and CDR2 SYGVQD (reference sequence). The CDR3 contains 11 residues. The CDR3 DNA reads as TGCGCACAGGCGTTCCCCGAGCCCCAGCACTTT. The encoded protein is CAQAFPEPQHF.

This clone was found once. The CDR3 carries no conserved terminal phenylalanine or tryptophan, so it likely arises from a read error. The CDR3 loop is CASSLDWTEAFL. The CDR3 DNA sequence: TGTGCCAGCAGCTTGGATTGGACTGAAGCTTTCCTT. The chain recombines TRBV5-4 with TRBJ1-1; D is undetermined. Deletions cut 0 bases from V and 5 bases from J, with 5 bases between. Germline CDR1 is SGHNT and CDR2 is YYREEE (reference sequence). The CDR3 length is 12 residues.

The rearrangement links TRBV18 to TRBJ2-7; 7 bases match TRBD1. The CDR3 runs to 13 residues. From germline, CDR1 is KGHSH and CDR2 LQKENI. V was pared by 3 bases and J by 4 bases, with 3 bases of the junction left unmatched. The CDR3 nucleotides are TGTGCCAGCTCACCGCCGGGACAGTACGAGCAGTACTTC. Protein sequence: CASSPPGQYEQYF.

The chain employs TRBV2 and TRBJ1-4, with 7 positions matching TRBD1. The CDR3 runs 15 residues. The V gene end was trimmed by 6 bases and the J gene end by 7 bases; junction bases not matched to a gene: 11. The germline gives CDR1 SNHLY, CDR2 FYNNEI. Here the CDR3 reads CASSPGTVRFEKLFF. CDR3 in DNA: TGTGCCAGCAGCCCCGGGACAGTGAGGTTTGAAAAACTGTTTTTT.

The rearrangement joins TRBV14 to TRBJ1-2; 7 bases are shared with TRBD1. The CDR3 length is 16 residues. CDR1 SGHDN and CDR2 FVKESK come from the germline V gene. J was trimmed by 7 bases and V by 0 bases; bases with no gene match: 11. The CDR3 sequence is CASSQDVRGGLGGYTF. CDR3 DNA: TGTGCCAGCAGCCAAGATGTTCGAGGGGGCCTGGGTGGCTACACCTTC.

The chain joins TRBV6-5 to TRBJ1-1; possibly TRBD1 for D (6 bases). The CDR3 covers 12 residues. Trimming removed 4 bases from V and 6 bases from J, with 9 bases in between. Germline V CDR1 and CDR2: MNHEY, SVGAGI. The CDR3 protein is CASSSDSSEAFF. CDR3 nucleotides: TGTGCCAGCAGTTCGGACAGCTCTGAAGCTTTCTTT.

The rearrangement links TRBV4-2 to TRBJ2-5; D remains unclear. With 3 bases removed from V and 1 base from J, the gap between germline ends came to 6 bases. CDR1 LGHNA and CDR2 YNFKEQ come from the germline V gene. The CDR3 is made up of 13 amino acids. The CDR3 region is CASSQRSQETQYF. For the CDR3, the DNA is TGTGCCAGCAGCCAGCGGAGCCAAGAGACCCAGTACTTC.

This chain links TRBV27 with TRBJ2-5; 8 bases are a match to TRBD1. The CDR3 is 16 amino acids. With 6 bases clipped from V and 0 bases from J, the junction kept 9 bases outside the gene matches. Germline assignment: CDR1 MNHEY and CDR2 SMNVEV (reference sequence). The CDR3: CASRTIRQGNQETQYF. CDR3 nucleotides: TGTGCCAGCAGGACGATCAGACAGGGGAACCAAGAGACCCAGTACTTC.

The chain has TRBV19 and TRBJ1-1; no reliable D call. V dropped 3 bases and J dropped 3 bases, with 20 bases sitting between them. This CDR3 has 17 residues. Germline CDR1 LNHDA, CDR2 SQIVND (reference sequence). The CDR3 spells CASSIRWVAGLDTEAFF. CDR3 DNA: TGTGCCAGTAGTATTCGGTGGGTTGCGGGCTTGGACACTGAAGCTTTCTTT.

The chain links TRBV7-9 to TRBJ1-4; no clear D. The V end lost 10 bases, the J end lost 2 bases, and 8 bases lay between the germline ends. The CDR3 is 12 residues long. The germline V gene has CDR1 SEHNR and CDR2 FQNEAQ (reference sequence). The CDR3 reads CATRSTNEKLFF. In nucleotides, the CDR3 is TGTGCCACCCGAAGCACTAATGAAAAACTGTTTTTT.

This clone was seen more than once but under ten times. The rearrangement joins TRBV5-4 to TRBJ2-3; D not resolved. The CDR3 extends over 16 amino acids. V was pared by 0 bases and J by 0 bases, with 11 bases between. The germline V gene has CDR1 SGHNT and CDR2 YYREEE (reference sequence). The CDR3 here is CASSLDRFPSTDTQYF. The CDR3 region has the DNA TGTGCCAGCAGCTTGGATCGGTTCCCTAGCACAGATACGCAGTATTTT.

The V gene is TRBV19, the J gene TRBJ1-6, with 8 bases lining up with TRBD1. There are 14 residues in the CDR3. Germline loops: CDR1 LNHDA, CDR2 SQIVND (reference sequence). V trimming: 5 bases; J trimming: 9 bases; junction bases outside the gene matches: 6. CDR3 coding DNA: TGTGCCAGTAGTTTCGGACAGGGTCCTTCACCCCTCCACTTT. Amino acid sequence: CASSFGQGPSPLHF.

The V gene is TRBV19, the J gene TRBJ1-2, with D perhaps matching TRBD1 (5 bases). V was pared by 5 bases and J by 1 base, with 11 bases between. This CDR3 contains 14 residues. Germline V CDR1 and CDR2: LNHDA, SQIVND (reference sequence). CDR3 in amino acids: CASSPSTVNYGYTF. CDR3 bases: TGTGCCAGTAGTCCCTCGACAGTTAACTATGGCTACACCTTC.

The genes are TRBV6-6 and TRBJ1-1, with D uncertain. This CDR3 contains 14 residues. V was trimmed by 2 bases and J by 5 bases, leaving 12 bases between them. In germline, CDR1 is MNHNY, CDR2 SVGAGI (reference sequence). Here the CDR3 reads CASSYHQVGTEAFF. The CDR3 DNA is TGTGCCAGCAGTTACCATCAGGTTGGGACTGAAGCTTTCTTT.

The chain recombines TRBV20-1 with TRBJ1-4, with a tentative D call TRBD1 (5 bases). In germline, CDR1 is DFQATT, CDR2 SNEGSKA (reference sequence). Between the trimmed V and J ends, which lost 4 bases and 10 bases, there was a span of 10 bases. This CDR3 is built from 11 residues. The CDR3 DNA is TGCAGTGCTAAGGGGTCAGGAAAACTGTTTTTT. It encodes CSAKGSGKLFF.

The chain uses TRBV9 and TRBJ1-6; D is uncertain. Germline V lookup: CDR1 SGDLS, CDR2 YYNGEE. V lost 0 bases to trimming and J lost 4 bases, with 8 bases between them. The CDR3 covers 15 residues. CDR3 bases: TGTGCCAGCAGCGTAGCAGGCAGTTATAATTCACCCCTCCACTTT. Translated: CASSVAGSYNSPLHF.